One and the same sample provided the 25 T cell receptor beta chains below, sequenced in a study of low-dose radiotherapy and immunotherapy resistance in tumors (dated by TCRdb to about 2022). In the paper's terms, the time point label means: after trial treatment. Per the publication, the treatment or condition label means: LDRT plus nivolumab, ipilimumab, low-dose cyclophosphamide and aspirin (RACIN trial). Sequenced using an Illumina HiSeq 2500. First-strand cDNA was synthesized using Superscript III and a set of TRAV- and TRBV-specific primers, so that both TCRalpha and TCRbeta chains were covered. TCRs were amplified with Phusion for roughly 20 PCR cycles using a constant-region primer together with the adapter attached to the V primers. TCRdb cleaned the public reads at Q25 with fastp, built clones with MiXCR and kept in-frame beta chains. Duplicate CDR3 protein sequences are folded into a single record with the most common DNA and genes. In all, the sample holds roughly 95,000 distinct CDR3 sequences, and 20% to 25% of those were seen once. The ten largest clones add up to around 13% of the sample.

The sequencing used PBMCs, collected after low-dose radiotherapy plus immunotherapy. The receptors derive from a female donor with ovarian cancer.

This clonotype was seen at least ten times. The CDR3 nucleotides are TGTGCCAGCAGGTTTCTCGATGAGCAGTTCTTC. This codes for CASRFLDEQFF. The genes are TRBV6-2 or TRBV6-3 and TRBJ2-1; D is ambiguous. Between the trimmed V and J ends, which lost 6 bases and 8 bases, there was a span of 8 bases. The CDR3 loop spans 11 amino acids. The germline V gene has CDR1 MNHEY and CDR2 SVGEGT.

This clonotype was observed many times. The V gene is TRBV2, the J gene TRBJ2-7, with TRBD1 matching 7 bases. The CDR3 extends over 13 amino acids. V trimming: 4 bases; J trimming: 2 bases; junction bases outside the gene matches: 2. Per the germline V gene, CDR1 is SNHLY and CDR2 is FYNNEI. This CDR3 is CASSVGQTYEQYF. CDR3 coding DNA: TGTGCCAGCAGTGTGGGACAGACCTACGAGCAGTACTTC.

This CDR3 reads CAISGRDRAPSKQYF. The CDR3 bases are TGTGCCATCAGTGGCCGGGACAGGGCTCCATCGAAGCAGTACTTC. The chain employs TRBV10-3 and TRBJ2-7; 9 nucleotides align to TRBD1. Germline-derived CDR1 and CDR2 are ENHRY and SYGVKD. V gave up 4 bases and J gave up 8 bases; unmatched junction bases: 12. This CDR3 contains 15 residues.

This clonotype has at least ten counts. The chain's CDR3 is CASSVAGRLANREADTQYF. CDR3 nucleotides: TGTGCCAGCAGCGTAGCTGGTCGACTAGCTAATCGAGAGGCAGATACGCAGTATTTT. This sequence joins TRBV9 and TRBJ2-3, with TRBD2 identical over 7 bases. Trimming at V came to 0 bases and at J to 4 bases, leaving 17 bases not matched to a gene. The CDR3 covers 19 residues. In germline, CDR1 is SGDLS, CDR2 YYNGEE. The full variable domain, with the rest looked up from reference TRBV9 and TRBJ2-3, is DSGVTQTPKHLITATGQRVTLRCSPRSGDLSVYWYQQSLDQGLQFLIQYYNGEERAKGNILERFSAQQFPDLHSELNLSSLELGDSALYFCASSVAGRLANREADTQYFGPGTRLTVL.

At least ten counts were recorded for this clonotype. The chain employs TRBV10-3 and TRBJ2-4; tentative D call: TRBD2 (6 bases). From germline, CDR1 is ENHRY and CDR2 SYGVKD. This CDR3 has 16 amino acids. V was shortened by 1 base and J by 1 base, with 11 bases between the two germline ends. In nucleotides, the CDR3 is TGTGCCATCAGTGAGTGGAGGGGTGCGGCCAAAAACATTCAGTACTTC. Its protein is CAISEWRGAAKNIQYF.

Regarding this clonotype: This is likely an artifact of a read error, given a far larger clone one base away. This chain links TRBV6-2 or TRBV6-3 with TRBJ1-1, with D tentatively TRBD1 (5 bases). The CDR3 consists of 13 residues. Per the germline V gene, CDR1 is MNHEY and CDR2 is SVGEGT. For the CDR3, the DNA is TGTGCCTGCAGTTACTCGTGGGGCGGAGGAGCTTTCTTT. Encoded protein: CACSYSWGGGAFF.

Of note for this clonotype: A much bigger clone sits one base away, suggesting this may be a read error. The J gene is TRBJ2-1, the V gene TRBV6-2 or TRBV6-3; 9 bases fit TRBD1. The CDR3 is made up of 15 amino acids. The V gene's germline CDR1 is MNHEY and CDR2 SVGEGT. Germline trimming cut 2 bases from V and 8 bases from J; bases unmatched to any gene: 7. The CDR3 sequence: CASSYPGQGTDEQFF. CDR3 sequence (DNA): TGTGCCAGCAGTTACCCGGGACAGGGCACAGATGAGCAGTTCTTC.

This clonotype was found many times. The chain recombines TRBV9 with TRBJ1-1; a possible D gene is TRBD1 (6 bases). CDR1 and CDR2 from the germline V gene are SGDLS and YYNGEE. Trimming removed 0 bases from V and 7 bases from J, with 13 bases in between. The CDR3 runs 14 residues. CDR3: CASSVVDGQSEAFF. The CDR3 DNA is TGTGCCAGCAGCGTAGTTGACGGACAGAGTGAAGCTTTCTTT.

In this sample, this clonotype turned up a few times. The CDR3 loop is CASSSPRGATRGDEQFF. Here the CDR3 DNA reads TGCGCCAGCAGCTCCCCCAGGGGGGCCACCCGAGGCGATGAGCAGTTCTTC. The J gene is TRBJ2-1, the V gene TRBV5-1; D possibly corresponds to TRBD1 (7 bases). The CDR3 extends over 17 amino acids. Trimming removed 3 bases at V and 8 bases at J, with 24 bases between. The germline CDR1 and CDR2 sequences are SGHRS and YFSETQ.

This clonotype was seen at least ten times. The chain links TRBV5-1 to TRBJ2-1; 9 nucleotides align to TRBD1. Germline V gene lookup returns CDR1 SGHRS and CDR2 YFSETQ. The CDR3 is made up of 16 amino acids. With 4 bases clipped from V and 2 bases from J, the junction kept 7 bases outside the gene matches. The CDR3 sequence: CASSRRTGVTYNEQFF. CDR3 in DNA: TGCGCCAGCAGCCGGAGGACAGGGGTTACCTACAATGAGCAGTTCTTC.

This clonotype was recorded many times. The J gene is TRBJ1-1, the V gene TRBV6-6, with no clear D. This CDR3 comprises 14 residues. V lost 6 bases and J 2 bases, leaving 13 bases between the germline ends. Germline CDR1 MNHNY, CDR2 SVGAGI (reference sequence). The CDR3 DNA sequence: TGTGCCAGCAGGACGGGCTTCTCAAACACTGAAGCTTTCTTT. It is translated as CASRTGFSNTEAFF.

The table lists this clonotype with many counts. The gene calls are TRBV25-1 and TRBJ1-2, with D uncertain. The V gene's germline CDR1 is MGHDK and CDR2 SYGVNS. The germline V and J ends were trimmed by 2 bases and 9 bases, with 16 bases remaining between them. The CDR3 length is 14 residues. The CDR3 reads CASSEPGQSWRYTF. The CDR3 DNA sequence: TGTGCCAGCAGTGAACCGGGCCAATCGTGGCGCTACACCTTC.

Note on this clonotype: At one end, the junction sequence differs from germline, possibly due to a read error. The rearrangement joins TRBV5-5 to TRBJ1-1; 7 bases are a match to TRBD1. This CDR3 contains 15 residues. Germline CDR1 SGHKS, CDR2 YYEKEE (reference sequence). The DNA of the CDR3 is TGTGTCAGCAGCCAACAGGGACAGCCGAACACTGAAGCTTTCTTT. This codes for CVSSQQGQPNTEAFF.

This chain connects TRBV20-1 to TRBJ2-1, with 9 bases that match TRBD2. In germline, CDR1 is DFQATT, CDR2 SNEGSKA (reference sequence). Losses at the gene ends were 3 bases for V and 10 bases for J; bases not matched to a gene: 10. The CDR3 has 14 amino acids. CDR3 sequence reads: CSASSSGRPGEQFF. The CDR3 DNA reads TGCAGTGCTAGTTCGAGCGGGAGGCCCGGCGAGCAGTTCTTC.

The V and J genes are TRBV29-1 and TRBJ2-3, with 10 bases identical to TRBD1. The CDR3 has 14 amino acids. Per germline, CDR1 SQVTM and CDR2 ANQGSEA. V trimming: 6 bases; J trimming: 1 base; junction bases outside the gene matches: 4. CDR3 region: CSVADRGRTDTQYF. The CDR3 DNA reads TGCAGCGTCGCTGACAGGGGGCGCACAGATACGCAGTATTTT.

This clonotype was observed many times. The genes are TRBV12-3 or TRBV12-4 and TRBJ1-1, with D maybe TRBD1 (5 bases). V gave up 5 bases and J gave up 4 bases, with 11 bases separating them. CDR3 length: 13 residues. The CDR3 DNA follows: TGTGCCAGCAGTCTTCGGGGCCCCACTGAAGCTTTCTTT. Protein sequence: CASSLRGPTEAFF.

This chain links TRBV30 with TRBJ1-1, with D hard to call. Trimming took off 3 bases at V and 3 bases at J, with 11 bases between the two ends. The CDR3 covers 13 residues. The germline gives CDR1 GTSNPN, CDR2 SVGIG (reference sequence). Written as DNA, the CDR3 is TGTGCCTGGAGGGTCCCGTGGGACACTGAAGCTTTCTTT. Translated, it gives CAWRVPWDTEAFF.

CDR3 sequence reads: CASSPRGPGAGNTIYF. The CDR3 DNA follows: TGTGCCAGCAGCCCGAGGGGTCCTGGGGCTGGAAACACCATATATTTT. The chain recombines TRBV6-6 with TRBJ1-3; tentative D call: TRBD1 (5 bases). Germline CDR1 MNHNY, CDR2 SVGAGI (reference sequence). V was trimmed by 6 bases and J by 2 bases, leaving 17 bases between them. CDR3 size: 16 residues.

Concerning this clonotype: The final CDR3 position lacks the conserved phenylalanine or tryptophan, pointing to a likely read error. The J gene is TRBJ1-1, the V gene TRBV4-2; D remains ambiguous. The germline V gene has CDR1 LGHNA and CDR2 YNFKEQ. V was shortened by 4 bases and J by 5 bases, with 8 bases between the two germline ends. This CDR3 is 12 amino acids long. The CDR3 region is CASSRAGTEAFL. The CDR3 DNA follows: TGTGCCAGCAGCCGAGCGGGGACTGAAGCTTTCTTG.

V is TRBV20-1 and J is TRBJ2-2, with D unresolved. Trimming took off 1 base at V and 4 bases at J, with 7 bases between the two ends. The germline V gene has CDR1 DFQATT and CDR2 SNEGSKA (reference sequence). This CDR3 is 13 amino acids long. The CDR3 nucleotides read TGCAGTGCTAGAGGGCACCTCACCGGGGAGCTGTTTTTT. Its translation is CSARGHLTGELFF.

The genes are TRBV5-4 and TRBJ2-1; TRBD1 agrees at 9 bases. CDR3 length: 15 residues. The V gene's germline CDR1 is SGHNT and CDR2 YYREEE (reference sequence). The ends lost 0 bases at V and 7 bases at J; junction bases unmatched: 5. CDR3 coding DNA: TGTGCCAGCAGCTTGGAAACAGGGGGCTGGAATGAGCAGTTCTTC. Translated: CASSLETGGWNEQFF.

This clonotype appeared many times. V is TRBV29-1 and J is TRBJ1-1; 7 bases are a match to TRBD1. The CDR3 runs to 11 residues. CDR1 SQVTM and CDR2 ANQGSEA come from the germline V gene. The trim removed 4 bases at V and 7 bases at J, leaving 3 bases unmatched. The CDR3 spells CSVANRGEAFF. CDR3 sequence (DNA): TGCAGCGTTGCCAACAGGGGTGAAGCTTTCTTT.

At least ten counts were recorded for this clonotype. This sequence joins TRBV24-1 and TRBJ2-5; D unclear. The V gene's germline CDR1 is KGHDR and CDR2 SFDVKD. The CDR3 runs 12 residues. Trimming removed 4 bases at V and 4 bases at J, with 6 bases between. The CDR3 spells CATSDPGETQYF. In DNA form, the CDR3 reads TGTGCCACCAGTGACCCGGGAGAGACCCAGTACTTC.

The chain joins TRBV18 to TRBJ1-4, with D unresolved. V was clipped by 6 bases and J by 0 bases, with 14 bases between them. This CDR3 comprises 16 residues. Germline V gives CDR1 KGHSH, CDR2 LQKENI. CDR3 DNA: TGTGCCAGCTCTCCTCCACGGGCAGCAACTAATGAAAAACTGTTTTTT. Translated: CASSPPRAATNEKLFF.

This clonotype was counted many times. The rearrangement uses TRBV23-1 and TRBJ2-7; TRBD1 is a possible D gene (6 bases). TRBV23-1 is recorded as an ORF, its role being uncertain. CDR3 length equals 18 residues. V lost 0 bases and J 3 bases, leaving 21 bases between the germline ends. CDR3 sequence (DNA): TGCGCCAGCAGTCAATCCGAAACTCGACAGGCCTTCTTCTACGAGCAGTACTTC. It translates to CASSQSETRQAFFYEQYF.